The 15 T cell receptor beta chains in this list originate from one sample, sequenced in a study of early T cells in non-severe SARS-CoV-2 infection. TCRdb recomputed calls from the 5' RACE reads with MiXCR, one row per CDR3 protein. The sample holds just under 30,000 distinct CDR3 sequences, 5% seen once. The specimen was whole blood. The receptor set was obtained from an adult who was a healthcare worker with PCR-confirmed SARS-CoV-2 infection or an uninfected control (not recorded which).

This clonotype was counted ten times or more. The chain couples TRBV6-2 or TRBV6-3 to TRBJ1-2, with D unclear. Germline assignment: CDR1 MNHEY and CDR2 SVGEGT. V was shortened by 4 bases and J by 8 bases, with 17 bases between the two germline ends. CDR3 length: 14 amino acids. The CDR3 coding sequence is TGTGCCAGCAGTTCCCCCGTGGGGAGAATCGGCTACACCTTC. This encodes CASSSPVGRIGYTF.

Only a few counts were recorded for this clonotype. This chain joins TRBV5-1 and TRBJ1-1; TRBD1 agrees at 7 bases. The CDR3 totals 14 residues. CDR1 SGHRS and CDR2 YFSETQ come from the germline V gene. With V trimmed by 4 bases and J by 1 base, 4 bases remained unmatched. The CDR3 region has the DNA TGCGCCAGCAGCCAGGGGACAGCGAACACTGAAGCTTTCTTT. Its translation: CASSQGTANTEAFF.

This clonotype occurred many times. This chain links TRBV20-1 with TRBJ1-4; D perhaps matches TRBD1 (6 bases). The CDR3 extends over 13 amino acids. V dropped 5 bases and J dropped 5 bases, with 12 bases sitting between them. CDR1 DFQATT and CDR2 SNEGSKA come from the germline V gene (reference sequence). CDR3 bases: TGCAGTGCTTCGGACAGCCCGAATGAAAAACTGTTTTTT. Protein sequence: CSASDSPNEKLFF.

This clonotype was counted only a few times. V gene TRBV5-1 combines with J gene TRBJ1-3; 8 bases fit TRBD1. CDR3 length: 15 amino acids. V was pared by 5 bases and J by 2 bases, with 6 bases of the junction left unmatched. Germline V gene sequence: CDR1 SGHRS, CDR2 YFSETQ. The CDR3 DNA reads as TGCGCCAGCAGTCCGACAGGGGCTCCTGGAAACACCATATATTTT. This codes for CASSPTGAPGNTIYF. Combining the CDR3 with reference TRBV5-1 and TRBJ1-3 gives the whole variable domain KAGVTQTPRYLIKTRGQQVTLSCSPISGHRSVSWYQQTPGQGLQFLFEYFSETQRNKGNFPGRFSGRQFSNSRSEMNVSTLELGDSALYLCASSPTGAPGNTIYFGEGSWLTVV.

This clonotype was counted at least ten times. The chain carries TRBV6-1 and TRBJ2-7; possible D gene TRBD2, 5 bases. V was cut by 1 base and J by 3 bases, with 13 bases left in between. The CDR3 has 15 amino acids. Looked up from germline, CDR1 is MNHNS and CDR2 is SASEGT. The DNA of the CDR3 is TGTGCCAGCAGTGAAGTGAGCGGAGATAACTACGAGCAGTACTTC. This translates into CASSEVSGDNYEQYF.

This clonotype appeared many times. The chain recombines TRBV5-1 with TRBJ2-3, with D uncertain. CDR1 is SGHRS and CDR2 is YFSETQ in the germline V gene. V shed 2 bases and J shed 0 bases, with 13 bases lying between them. CDR3 length equals 16 residues. CDR3 amino acids: CASSFSPTSSTDTQYF. CDR3 in DNA: TGCGCCAGCAGCTTCAGCCCGACTTCTAGCACAGATACGCAGTATTTT.

This clonotype was counted at least ten times. DNA of the CDR3: TGTGCCAGCAGCTCCCCCAGGGGGGGAAGAGAGACCCAGTACTTC. As protein: CASSSPRGGRETQYF. The rearrangement links TRBV7-6 to TRBJ2-5; D possibly matches TRBD1 or TRBD2 (7 bases each). Trimming took off 4 bases at V and 4 bases at J, with 16 bases between the two ends. The CDR3 runs 15 residues. Germline-derived CDR1 and CDR2 are SGHVS and FNYEAQ.

This clonotype has a count of ten or more. The J gene is TRBJ2-1, the V gene TRBV25-1; 7 bases fit TRBD1. Trimming cost V 8 bases and J 7 bases; bases outside gene matches: 8. The germline gives CDR1 MGHDK, CDR2 SYGVNS. This CDR3 is 13 amino acids long. CDR3 residues: CASLENRGNEQFF. CDR3 in DNA: TGTGCCAGCCTGGAAAACAGGGGTAATGAGCAGTTCTTC.

This clonotype was counted ten times or more. The chain uses TRBV6-1 and TRBJ2-1, with 7 bases fitting TRBD2. Trimming at V came to 5 bases and at J to 0 bases, leaving 1 base not matched to a gene. CDR1 and CDR2 from the germline V gene are MNHNS and SASEGT. The CDR3 contains 14 residues. CDR3 sequence reads: CASSRTSSYNEQFF. The CDR3 coding sequence is TGTGCCAGCAGTAGGACTAGCTCCTACAATGAGCAGTTCTTC.

This clonotype was counted at least ten times. The chain has TRBV29-1 and TRBJ2-5; D tentatively reads TRBD1 or TRBD2 (6 bases each). Germline V gene lookup returns CDR1 SQVTM and CDR2 ANQGSEA. Trimming shortened V by 3 bases and J by 7 bases, and 12 bases separated the two germline ends. CDR3 length: 12 amino acids. CDR3 protein: CSVDGGEVTQYF. CDR3 DNA sequence: TGCAGCGTTGACGGGGGCGAAGTGACCCAGTACTTC.

This clonotype was seen at least ten times. The genes are TRBV12-3 or TRBV12-4 and TRBJ2-1; D might be TRBD2 (6 bases). The germline V and J ends were trimmed by 4 bases and 15 bases, with 19 bases remaining between them. The CDR3 loop spans 13 amino acids. CDR3 nucleotide sequence: TGTGCCAGCAGTTCATGGGAAGCGGGCTCCCCGTTCTTC. This encodes CASSSWEAGSPFF.

This clonotype has at least ten counts. V usage is TRBV29-1 and J usage is TRBJ2-2; D is possibly TRBD2 (6 bases). Trimming cost V 4 bases and J 4 bases, with 22 bases left between them. Germline V gene data show CDR1 as SQVTM and CDR2 as ANQGSEA. This CDR3 is built from 17 residues. For the CDR3, the DNA is TGCAGCGTTGTAGAGGAGGGCAGCGGGTATGTCACCGGGGAGCTGTTTTTT. Protein sequence: CSVVEEGSGYVTGELFF.

V and J are TRBV20-1 and TRBJ2-7, with 9 nucleotides matching TRBD2. Germline V CDR1 and CDR2: DFQATT, SNEGSKA (reference sequence). Trimming took 2 bases from V and 3 from J; bases not matched to a gene: 5. This CDR3 is 14 amino acids long. The chain's CDR3 is CSARRTSDIYEQYF. CDR3 DNA: TGCAGTGCTAGAAGGACTAGCGATATCTACGAGCAGTACTTC.

A word on this clonotype: A much larger clone differs from this one at a single base, so this may be a read error. The rearrangement uses TRBV7-2 and TRBJ2-7; no definite D call. Trimming shortened V by 4 bases and J by 3 bases, and 4 bases separated the two germline ends. There are 11 residues in the CDR3. Germline lookup yields CDR1 SGHTA and CDR2 FQGNSA. The CDR3 bases are TGTGCCAGCAGCTCCGACTACGAGCAGTACTTC. Protein sequence: CASSSDYEQYF.

The table lists this clonotype with many counts. The J gene is TRBJ1-6, the V gene TRBV2; 9 nucleotides agree with TRBD1. Germline V gives CDR1 SNHLY, CDR2 FYNNEI. This CDR3 is 14 amino acids long. V shed 6 bases, J shed 7 bases, and the junction held 4 bases outside the gene matches. CDR3 amino acids: CASSGGTGNSPLHF. The CDR3 nucleotides read TGTGCCAGCAGCGGAGGGACAGGGAATTCACCCCTCCACTTT. The whole variable domain, filled in from reference TRBV2 and TRBJ1-6, reads EPEVTQTPSHQVTQMGQEVILRCVPISNHLYFYWYRQILGQKVEFLVSFYNNEISEKSEIFDDQFSVERPDGSNFTLKIRSTKLEDSAMYFCASSGGTGNSPLHFGNGTRLTVT.